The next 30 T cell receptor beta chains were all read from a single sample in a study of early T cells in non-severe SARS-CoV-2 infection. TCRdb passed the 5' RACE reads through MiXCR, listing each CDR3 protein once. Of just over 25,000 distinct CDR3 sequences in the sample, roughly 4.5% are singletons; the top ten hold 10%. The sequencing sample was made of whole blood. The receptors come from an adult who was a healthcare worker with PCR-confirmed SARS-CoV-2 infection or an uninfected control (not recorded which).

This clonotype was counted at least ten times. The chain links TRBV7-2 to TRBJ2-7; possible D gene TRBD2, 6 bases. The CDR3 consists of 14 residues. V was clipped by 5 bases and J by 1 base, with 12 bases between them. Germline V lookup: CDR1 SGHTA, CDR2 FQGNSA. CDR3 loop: CASSPTSSSYEQYF. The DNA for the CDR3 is TGTGCCAGCAGCCCGACTAGTTCTTCCTACGAGCAGTACTTC.

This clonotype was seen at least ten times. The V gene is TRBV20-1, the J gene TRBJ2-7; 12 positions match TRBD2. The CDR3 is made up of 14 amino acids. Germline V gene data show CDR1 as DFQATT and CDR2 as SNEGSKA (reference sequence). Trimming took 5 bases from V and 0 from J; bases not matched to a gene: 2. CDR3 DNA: TGCAGTGCTTCGACTAGCGGGGGCTCCTACGAGCAGTACTTC. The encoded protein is CSASTSGGSYEQYF.

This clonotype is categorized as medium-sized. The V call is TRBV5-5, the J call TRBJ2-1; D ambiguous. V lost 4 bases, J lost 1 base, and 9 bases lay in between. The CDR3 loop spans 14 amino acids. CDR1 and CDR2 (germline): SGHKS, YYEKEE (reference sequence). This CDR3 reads CASSDEWSYNEQFF. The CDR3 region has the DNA TGTGCCAGCAGCGATGAGTGGTCCTACAATGAGCAGTTCTTC.

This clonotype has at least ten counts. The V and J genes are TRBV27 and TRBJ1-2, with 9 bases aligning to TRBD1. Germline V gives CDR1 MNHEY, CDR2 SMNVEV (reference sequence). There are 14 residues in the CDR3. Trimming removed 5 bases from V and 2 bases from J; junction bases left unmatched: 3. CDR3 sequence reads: CASSAQGANYGYTF. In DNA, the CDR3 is TGTGCCAGCAGTGCACAGGGGGCAAACTATGGCTACACCTTC.

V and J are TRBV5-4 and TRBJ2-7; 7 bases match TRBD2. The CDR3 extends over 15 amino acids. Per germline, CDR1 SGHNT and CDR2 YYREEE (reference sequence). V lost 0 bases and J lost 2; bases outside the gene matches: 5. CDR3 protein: CASSLDPGGAYEQYF. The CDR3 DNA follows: TGTGCCAGCAGCTTGGATCCGGGAGGAGCCTACGAGCAGTACTTC.

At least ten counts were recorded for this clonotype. The CDR3 protein is CASSPQLAGGPEQFF. The CDR3 bases are TGTGCCAGCAGCCCCCAGTTAGCGGGAGGGCCTGAGCAGTTCTTC. The chain couples TRBV3-1 to TRBJ2-1; 11 bases are a match to TRBD2. The germline V gene encodes CDR1 LGHDT and CDR2 YNNKEL (reference sequence). J lost 9 bases, V lost 4 bases, and 8 bases had no gene match. The CDR3 sequence is 15 residues long.

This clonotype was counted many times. The CDR3 reads CASSFTSPLGFF. The CDR3 DNA reads TGTGCCAGCAGCTTCACCAGCCCCCTGGGGTTCTTC. V is TRBV7-2 and J is TRBJ2-1; D is unclear. Looked up from germline, CDR1 is SGHTA and CDR2 is FQGNSA. The CDR3 consists of 12 residues. V lost 3 bases and J 15 bases, leaving 15 bases between the germline ends. The whole variable domain, filled in from reference TRBV7-2 and TRBJ2-1, reads GAGVSQSPSNKVTEKGKDVELRCDPISGHTALYWYRQSLGQGLEFLIYFQGNSAPDKSGLPSDRFSAERTGGSVSTLTIQRTQQEDSAVYLCASSFTSPLGFFGPGTRLTVL.

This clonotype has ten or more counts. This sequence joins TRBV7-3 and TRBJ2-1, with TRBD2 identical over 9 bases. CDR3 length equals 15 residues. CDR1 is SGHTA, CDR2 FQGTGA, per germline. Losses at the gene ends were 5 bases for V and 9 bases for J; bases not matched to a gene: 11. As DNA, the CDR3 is TGTGCCAGCAGCCTAGCGGGAAATGCCTTCGGTGAGCAGTTCTTC. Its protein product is CASSLAGNAFGEQFF.

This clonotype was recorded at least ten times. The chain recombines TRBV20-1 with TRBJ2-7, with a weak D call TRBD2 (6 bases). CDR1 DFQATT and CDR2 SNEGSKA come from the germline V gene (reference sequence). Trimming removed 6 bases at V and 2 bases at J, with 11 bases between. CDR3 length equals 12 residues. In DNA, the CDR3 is TGCAGTGCCCTAGGGGAGGCCTACGAGCAGTACTTC. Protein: CSALGEAYEQYF.

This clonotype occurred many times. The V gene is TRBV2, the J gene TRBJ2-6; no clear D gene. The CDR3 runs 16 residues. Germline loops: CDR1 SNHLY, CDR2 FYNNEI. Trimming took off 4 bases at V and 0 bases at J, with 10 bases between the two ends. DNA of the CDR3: TGTGCCAGCAGTGTCGGCGTGTTCTCTGGGGCCAACGTCCTGACTTTC. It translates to CASSVGVFSGANVLTF.

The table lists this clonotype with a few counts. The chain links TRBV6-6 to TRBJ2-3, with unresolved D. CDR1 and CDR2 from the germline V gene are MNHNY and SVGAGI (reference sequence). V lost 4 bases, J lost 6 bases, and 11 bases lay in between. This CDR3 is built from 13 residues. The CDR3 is CASSSPSSDTQYF. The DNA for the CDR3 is TGTGCCAGCAGTTCCCCCTCTTCCGATACGCAGTATTTT.

The CDR3 DNA follows: TGCAGCGTTTCTAGTCCTGTCTATGGCTACACCTTC. Translated, it gives CSVSSPVYGYTF. The V gene is TRBV29-1, the J gene TRBJ1-2; D remains unclear. This CDR3 is 12 amino acids long. V shed 5 bases and J shed 4 bases, with 11 bases lying between them. Germline values: CDR1 SQVTM, CDR2 ANQGSEA.

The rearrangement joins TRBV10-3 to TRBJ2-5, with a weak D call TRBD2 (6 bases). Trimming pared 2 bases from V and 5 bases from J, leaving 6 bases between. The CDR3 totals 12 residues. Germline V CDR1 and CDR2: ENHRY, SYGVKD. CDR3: CAISEGGETQYF. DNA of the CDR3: TGTGCCATCAGTGAGGGGGGGGAGACCCAGTACTTC.

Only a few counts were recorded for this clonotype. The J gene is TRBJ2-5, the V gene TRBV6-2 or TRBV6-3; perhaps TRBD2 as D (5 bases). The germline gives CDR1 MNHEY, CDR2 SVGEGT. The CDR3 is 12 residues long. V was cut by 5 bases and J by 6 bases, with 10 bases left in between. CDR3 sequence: CASSGSPKTQYF. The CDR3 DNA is TGTGCCAGCAGTGGGAGCCCCAAGACCCAGTACTTC.

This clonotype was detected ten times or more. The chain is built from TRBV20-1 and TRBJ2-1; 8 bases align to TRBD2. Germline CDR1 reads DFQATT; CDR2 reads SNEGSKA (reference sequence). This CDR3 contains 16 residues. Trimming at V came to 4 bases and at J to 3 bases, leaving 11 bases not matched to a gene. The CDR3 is CSAKRLAGGSYNEQFF. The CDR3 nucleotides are TGCAGTGCTAAGCGGCTGGCGGGAGGAAGCTACAATGAGCAGTTCTTC.

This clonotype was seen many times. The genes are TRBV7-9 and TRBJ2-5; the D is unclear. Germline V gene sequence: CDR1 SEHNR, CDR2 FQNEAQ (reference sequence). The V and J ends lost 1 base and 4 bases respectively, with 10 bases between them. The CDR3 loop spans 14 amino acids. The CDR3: CASSLGGWGETQYF. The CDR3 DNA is TGTGCCAGCAGCTTAGGAGGCTGGGGAGAGACCCAGTACTTC.

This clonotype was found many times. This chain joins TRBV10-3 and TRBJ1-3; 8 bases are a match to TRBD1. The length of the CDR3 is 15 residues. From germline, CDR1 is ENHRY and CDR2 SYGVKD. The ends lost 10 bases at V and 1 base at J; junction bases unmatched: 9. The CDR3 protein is CATGQGIKSGNTIYF. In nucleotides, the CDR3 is TGTGCCACCGGACAGGGAATAAAATCTGGAAACACCATATATTTT.

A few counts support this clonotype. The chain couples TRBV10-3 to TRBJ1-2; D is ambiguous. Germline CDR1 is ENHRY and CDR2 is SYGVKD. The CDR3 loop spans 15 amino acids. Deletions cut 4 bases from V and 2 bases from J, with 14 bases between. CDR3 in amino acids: CAISGLRDHNYGYTF. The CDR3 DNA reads TGTGCCATCAGTGGGCTCCGGGATCACAACTATGGCTACACCTTC.

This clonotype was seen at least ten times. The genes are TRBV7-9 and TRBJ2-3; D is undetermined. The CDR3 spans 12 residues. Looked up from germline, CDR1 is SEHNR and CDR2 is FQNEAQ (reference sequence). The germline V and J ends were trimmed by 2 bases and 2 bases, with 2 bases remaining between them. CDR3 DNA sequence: TGTGCCAGCAGCTTATCCACAGATACGCAGTATTTT. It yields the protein CASSLSTDTQYF. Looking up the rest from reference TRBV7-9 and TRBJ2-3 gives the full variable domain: DTGVSQNPRHKITKRGQNVTFRCDPISEHNRLYWYRQTLGQGPEFLTYFQNEAQLEKSRLLSDRFSAERPKGSFSTLEIQRTEQGDSAMYLCASSLSTDTQYFGPGTRLTVL.

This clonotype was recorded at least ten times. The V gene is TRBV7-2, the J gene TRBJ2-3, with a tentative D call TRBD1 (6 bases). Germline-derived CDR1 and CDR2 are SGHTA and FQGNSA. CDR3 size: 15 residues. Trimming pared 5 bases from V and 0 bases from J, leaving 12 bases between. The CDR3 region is CASSPDRRSTDTQYF. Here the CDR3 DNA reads TGTGCCAGCAGCCCTGACAGGCGAAGCACAGATACGCAGTATTTT.

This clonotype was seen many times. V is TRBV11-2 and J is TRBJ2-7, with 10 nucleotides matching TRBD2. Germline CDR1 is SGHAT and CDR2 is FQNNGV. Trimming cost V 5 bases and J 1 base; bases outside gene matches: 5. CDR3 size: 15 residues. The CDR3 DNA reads TGTGCCAGCAGCCCGACTAGCGGGTTATCCTACGAGCAGTACTTC. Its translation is CASSPTSGLSYEQYF.

CDR3 bases: TGTGCCAGTTCCTCGATACGAAGTGTGGGCGAGCAGTACTTC. As protein: CASSSIRSVGEQYF. This chain connects TRBV27 to TRBJ2-7; D is unclear. CDR3 size: 14 residues. Germline assignment: CDR1 MNHEY and CDR2 SMNVEV (reference sequence). V lost 9 bases, J lost 6 bases, and 21 bases lay in between.

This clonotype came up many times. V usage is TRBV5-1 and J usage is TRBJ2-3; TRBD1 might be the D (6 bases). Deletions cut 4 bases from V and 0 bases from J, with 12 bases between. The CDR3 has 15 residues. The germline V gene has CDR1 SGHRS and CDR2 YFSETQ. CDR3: CASSRDISSTDTQYF. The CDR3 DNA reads TGCGCCAGCAGCCGGGACATCTCTAGCACAGATACGCAGTATTTT.

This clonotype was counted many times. CDR3 nucleotides: TGCAGTGCTAGTCGGGGGGCTCGCACAGATACGCAGTATTTT. This translates into CSASRGARTDTQYF. The rearrangement joins TRBV20-1 to TRBJ2-3; D may be TRBD2 (7 bases). Trimming shortened V by 3 bases and J by 1 base, and 11 bases separated the two germline ends. This CDR3 has 14 amino acids. CDR1 is DFQATT, CDR2 SNEGSKA, per germline (reference sequence).

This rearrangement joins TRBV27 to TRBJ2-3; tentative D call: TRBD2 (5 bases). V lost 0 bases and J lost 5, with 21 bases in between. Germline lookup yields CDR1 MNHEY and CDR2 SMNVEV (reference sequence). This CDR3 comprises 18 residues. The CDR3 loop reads CASSLSAVTGYGVDTQYF. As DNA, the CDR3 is TGTGCCAGCAGTTTATCTGCGGTGACGGGGTACGGTGTAGATACGCAGTATTTT.

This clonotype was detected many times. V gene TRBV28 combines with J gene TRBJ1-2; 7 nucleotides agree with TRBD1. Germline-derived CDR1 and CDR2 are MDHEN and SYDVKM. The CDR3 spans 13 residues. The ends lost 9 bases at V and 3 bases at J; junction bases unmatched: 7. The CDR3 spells CASMGGGDYGYTF. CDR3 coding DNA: TGTGCCAGTATGGGAGGGGGCGACTATGGCTACACCTTC.

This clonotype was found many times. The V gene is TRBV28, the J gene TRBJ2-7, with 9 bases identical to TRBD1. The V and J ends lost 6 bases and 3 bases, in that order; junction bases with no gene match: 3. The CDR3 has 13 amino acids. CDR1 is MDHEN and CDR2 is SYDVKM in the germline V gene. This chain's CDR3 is CASRRGQGYEQYF. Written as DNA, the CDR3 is TGTGCCAGCAGACGGGGACAGGGCTACGAGCAGTACTTC. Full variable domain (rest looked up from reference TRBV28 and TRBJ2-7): DVKVTQSSRYLVKRTGEKVFLECVQDMDHENMFWYRQDPGLGLRLIYFSYDVKMKEKGDIPEGYSVSREKKERFSLILESASTNQTSMYLCASRRGQGYEQYFGPGTRLTVT.

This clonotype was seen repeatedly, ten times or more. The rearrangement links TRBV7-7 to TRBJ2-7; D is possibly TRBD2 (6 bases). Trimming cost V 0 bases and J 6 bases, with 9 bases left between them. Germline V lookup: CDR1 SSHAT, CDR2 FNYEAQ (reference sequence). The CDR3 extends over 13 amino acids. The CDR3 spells CASSLAGGGEQYF. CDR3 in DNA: TGTGCCAGCAGCTTAGCGGGAGGTGGCGAGCAGTACTTC.

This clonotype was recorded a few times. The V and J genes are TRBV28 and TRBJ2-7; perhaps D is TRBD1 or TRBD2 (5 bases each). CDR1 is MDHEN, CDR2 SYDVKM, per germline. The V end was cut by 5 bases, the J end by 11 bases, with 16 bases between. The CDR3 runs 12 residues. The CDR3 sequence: CASSAGRDGEYF. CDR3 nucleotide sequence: TGTGCCAGCAGTGCTGGACGGGACGGGGAGTACTTC.

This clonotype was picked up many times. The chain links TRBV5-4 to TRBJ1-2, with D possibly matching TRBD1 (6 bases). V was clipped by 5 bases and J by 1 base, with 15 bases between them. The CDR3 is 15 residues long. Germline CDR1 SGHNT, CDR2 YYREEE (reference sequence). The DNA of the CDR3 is TGTGCCAGCAGTTCTATGGACAGTCTTAACTATGGCTACACCTTC. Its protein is CASSSMDSLNYGYTF. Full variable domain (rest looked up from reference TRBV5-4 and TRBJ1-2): ETGVTQSPTHLIKTRGQQVTLRCSSQSGHNTVSWYQQALGQGPQFIFQYYREEENGRGNFPPRFSGLQFPNYSSELNVNALELDDSALYLCASSSMDSLNYGYTFGSGTRLTVV.